The T cell receptor (beta chain) described here comes from a study of T-cell reconstitution after alpha-beta-depleted transplantation in children. A library of TCRbeta sequences, prepared with unique molecular identifiers, was generated. MiXCR was run by TCRdb on the PCR reads, yielding one entry per CDR3 protein. The repertoire includes 450,000 to 600,000 distinct CDR3 sequences, around a third of them detected once, and around 2.3% sits in the top ten. CDR3 length equals 14 residues. Trimming left V 4 bases short and J 7 bases short, with 13 bases between. Germline V gives CDR1 LGHNA, CDR2 YNFKEQ. The receptor was derived from a human donor who donated a stem cell graft to a child with aplastic anemia. V and J are TRBV4-2 and TRBJ2-2; unclear D gene. This specimen consisted of PBMCs from the stem cell graft donor, obtained from the stem cell graft. Written as DNA, the CDR3 is TGTGCCAGCAGCCGCCGACTCCTTCGCGGGGAGCTGTTTTTT. It is translated as CASSRRLLRGELFF.